A selection of T cell receptor beta chains follows, all from one sample in a study of tumor-infiltrating lymphocytes in primary liver carcinoma. TCRdb ran MiXCR on the multiplex PCR reads and lists one entry per CDR3 protein. Of about 110,000 distinct CDR3 sequences in the sample, roughly three fifths were seen once. The source material was liver tumor tissue from sampling region 1. The receptor set was obtained from a woman aged 55-70 years with primary liver carcinoma and hepatitis B virus infection. Both conserved end residues are part of each CDR3. Fields, in order: V gene, D gene, clone size, J gene, CDR3 DNA, CDR3 protein. A D gene is named only where the DNA matches it firmly. Size values are once, few and many counts, or a class for expanded clones, and some rows have none.

v_call: TRBV6-5; d_call: TRBD2; clone_size: many; j_call: TRBJ2-1; cdr3_nt: TGTGCCAGCAGTTCTACGACTAGCGGGAGACATGAGCAGTTCTTC; cdr3_aa: CASSSTTSGRHEQFF
v_call: TRBV4-1; d_call: NA; clone_size: many; j_call: TRBJ1-1; cdr3_nt: TGCGCCAGCAGCCCACAGGTCATGAACACTGAAGCTTTCTTT; cdr3_aa: CASSPQVMNTEAFF
v_call: TRBV11-2; d_call: NA; clone_size: NA; j_call: TRBJ2-5; cdr3_nt: TGTGCCTGCAACGGACGGCCACAAGAGACCCAGTACTTC; cdr3_aa: CACNGRPQETQYF
v_call: TRBV12-3/TRBV12-4; d_call: TRBD1; clone_size: many; j_call: TRBJ1-6; cdr3_nt: TGTGCCAGCAGTCGGGACAGAGGGAATTCACCCCTCCACTTT; cdr3_aa: CASSRDRGNSPLHF
v_call: TRBV5-5; d_call: NA; clone_size: NA; j_call: TRBJ2-1; cdr3_nt: TGTGTCAGTAGCTTGCGGCAGGACCCCTACAATGAGCAATTCTTC; cdr3_aa: CVSSLRQDPYNEQFF
v_call: TRBV4-1; d_call: TRBD2; clone_size: NA; j_call: TRBJ2-3; cdr3_nt: TGCGCCAGCAACCAAGATCCGGGACTAGTGGTAAGAAGCACAGATACGCAGTATTTT; cdr3_aa: CASNQDPGLVVRSTDTQYF
v_call: TRBV10-2; d_call: NA; clone_size: many; j_call: TRBJ2-7; cdr3_nt: TGCGCCAGCAGAGGAGCCGCAACCTACGAGCAGTACTTC; cdr3_aa: CASRGAATYEQYF
v_call: TRBV10-2; d_call: TRBD2; clone_size: many; j_call: TRBJ2-7; cdr3_nt: TGCGCCAGCAGTGAGCGGTTGGGACTAGCGGGATCCGAGCAGTACTTC; cdr3_aa: CASSERLGLAGSEQYF
v_call: TRBV7-8; d_call: NA; clone_size: many; j_call: TRBJ2-3; cdr3_nt: TGTGCCAGCAGCTTAATGGGCCCGGGGACACTCAGCACAGATACGCAGTATTTT; cdr3_aa: CASSLMGPGTLSTDTQYF
v_call: TRBV29-1; d_call: NA; clone_size: NA; j_call: TRBJ2-3; cdr3_nt: TGCAGCGTTGAACGGACGGATACGCAGTATTTT; cdr3_aa: CSVERTDTQYF
v_call: TRBV10-3; d_call: TRBD2; clone_size: NA; j_call: TRBJ2-2; cdr3_nt: TGTGCCATCAACTGGACTAGCGGGAGAGACACCGGGGAGCTGTTTTTT; cdr3_aa: CAINWTSGRDTGELFF
v_call: TRBV18; d_call: TRBD1; clone_size: many; j_call: TRBJ1-1; cdr3_nt: TGTGCCAGCTCACCTTACGGACAGGGTGAGATCTTCTTT; cdr3_aa: CASSPYGQGEIFF
v_call: TRBV5-4; d_call: TRBD2; clone_size: NA; j_call: TRBJ2-3; cdr3_nt: TGTGCCAGCAGCTTGGCCTCTAGCGGCGCCACAAATACGCAGTATTTT; cdr3_aa: CASSLASSGATNTQYF
v_call: TRBV11-3; d_call: NA; clone_size: medium-sized; j_call: TRBJ2-1; cdr3_nt: TGTGCCAGCAGCTTACCAGTCTACAATGAGCAGTTCTTC; cdr3_aa: CASSLPVYNEQFF
v_call: TRBV29-1; d_call: TRBD2; clone_size: NA; j_call: TRBJ2-1; cdr3_nt: TGCAGCGTTGAAGATCGGGTTAGCGGGCTTAACAAAGGGCAGTTCTTC; cdr3_aa: CSVEDRVSGLNKGQFF
v_call: TRBV11-2; d_call: NA; clone_size: NA; j_call: TRBJ2-1; cdr3_nt: TGTGCCAGCAGCCATACTTTGGACAATGAGCTGTTCTTC; cdr3_aa: CASSHTLDNELFF
v_call: TRBV11-2; d_call: NA; clone_size: NA; j_call: TRBJ2-1; cdr3_nt: TGTGCCAGCAGCTTAGATTCATCCGGGACATGGTGCCTTGAGCAGTTCTTC; cdr3_aa: CASSLDSSGTWCLEQFF
v_call: TRBV11-2; d_call: NA; clone_size: NA; j_call: TRBJ2-1; cdr3_nt: TGTGCCAGCGGCTTAGCCACCTCAGCATACAATGAGCAGTTCTTC; cdr3_aa: CASGLATSAYNEQFF
v_call: TRBV11-1; d_call: NA; clone_size: NA; j_call: TRBJ2-7; cdr3_nt: TGTGCCAGCAGTCGATCCTTTGGGCGGGCTAGCTCCTACGAGCTGTACTTC; cdr3_aa: CASSRSFGRASSYELYF
v_call: TRBV10-3; d_call: NA; clone_size: NA; j_call: TRBJ2-5; cdr3_nt: TGTGGCATCAGTGAGAGTACTAGTCGGAAAGAGACCCAGTACTTC; cdr3_aa: CGISESTSRKETQYF
v_call: TRBV4-2; d_call: NA; clone_size: medium-sized; j_call: TRBJ2-3; cdr3_nt: TGTGCCAGCAGCCAAGATGGGCAGCAAGATACGCAGTATTTT; cdr3_aa: CASSQDGQQDTQYF
v_call: TRBV4-1; d_call: NA; clone_size: NA; j_call: TRBJ1-5; cdr3_nt: TGCGCCAGCAGCCAAATAGGGGGGAAGTCCAATCAGTCCCAGCACTTT; cdr3_aa: CASSQIGGKSNQSQHF
v_call: TRBV5-4; d_call: TRBD2; clone_size: NA; j_call: TRBJ2-6; cdr3_nt: TGTGCCAGCAGCGAACACGGGAGGGACTCTGGGGCCAACGTCCTGACTTTC; cdr3_aa: CASSEHGRDSGANVLTF
v_call: TRBV11-2; d_call: NA; clone_size: NA; j_call: TRBJ2-3; cdr3_nt: TGTGCCAGCAGCCCTTCTGGAGATGTGCAGTATTTT; cdr3_aa: CASSPSGDVQYF
v_call: TRBV6-5; d_call: NA; clone_size: NA; j_call: TRBJ1-1; cdr3_nt: TGTGACAGCAGTCCCCACGGTAGCAGTATGAACACTGAAACTTTCTTT; cdr3_aa: CDSSPHGSSMNTETFF